Listed below are T cell receptor beta chains from one sample, sequenced in a study of Graves' ophthalmopathy and Graves' hyperthyroidism. TCRdb called the multiplex PCR reads again in MiXCR, with one record for every CDR3 protein. The sample records about 740,000 distinct CDR3 sequences, 35% to 50% being singletons. The material sequenced was peripheral blood. All receptors derive from an adult man with Graves' ophthalmopathy. The CDR3 runs from the conserved cysteine through the conserved F or W. The D gene is left open where the match is weak. The size of a clone is reported for some rows only, either as once, few or many, or as a class for expanded clones.

d_gene: NA; abundance: many; j_gene: TRBJ1-2; v_gene: TRBV7-9; CDR3nt: TGTGCCAGCAGCTTAGCGGAGGACAGCTTCTATGGCTACACCTTC; CDR3aa: CASSLAEDSFYGYTF
d_gene: NA; abundance: NA; j_gene: TRBJ2-7; v_gene: TRBV6-1; CDR3nt: TGTGCCAGCTACGGACAGAACACCTACGAGCAGTACTTC; CDR3aa: CASYGQNTYEQYF
d_gene: NA; abundance: NA; j_gene: TRBJ2-5; v_gene: TRBV7-9; CDR3nt: TGTGCCAGCAGCTTAATAGCCGGGATCTCTCCAGAGACCCAGTACTTC; CDR3aa: CASSLIAGISPETQYF
d_gene: TRBD1; abundance: NA; j_gene: TRBJ2-2; v_gene: TRBV7-9; CDR3nt: TGTGCCAGCAACCGACAGGGCGGGGAGCTGTTTTTT; CDR3aa: CASNRQGGELFF
d_gene: NA; abundance: many; j_gene: TRBJ1-5; v_gene: TRBV7-2; CDR3nt: TGTGCCAGCAGCCAGTCTAGCAATCAGCCCCAGCATTTT; CDR3aa: CASSQSSNQPQHF
d_gene: TRBD1; abundance: NA; j_gene: TRBJ1-1; v_gene: TRBV11-1; CDR3nt: TGTGCCAGCAGCAAAACGACAGGGGGCGGTGGGACTGAAGCTTTCTTT; CDR3aa: CASSKTTGGGGTEAFF
d_gene: NA; abundance: NA; j_gene: TRBJ1-5; v_gene: TRBV5-5; CDR3nt: TGTGCCAGCAGCTTGGTGGAAGGGGGACGGCCCCAGCATTTT; CDR3aa: CASSLVEGGRPQHF
d_gene: NA; abundance: NA; j_gene: TRBJ1-1; v_gene: TRBV2; CDR3nt: TGTGCCAGCAGTTACTCCAAAGTTAGCACTGAAGCTTTCTTT; CDR3aa: CASSYSKVSTEAFF
d_gene: TRBD1; abundance: many; j_gene: TRBJ1-5; v_gene: TRBV24-1; CDR3nt: TGTGCCACCAGTGGGGACAGGGATCAGCCCCAGCATTTT; CDR3aa: CATSGDRDQPQHF
d_gene: NA; abundance: few; j_gene: TRBJ1-1; v_gene: TRBV6-6; CDR3nt: TGTGCCAGCAGTTACACCGGGGAAGCTTTCTTT; CDR3aa: CASSYTGEAFF
d_gene: TRBD2; abundance: NA; j_gene: TRBJ2-1; v_gene: TRBV7-3; CDR3nt: TGTGCCAGCAGCTTAACACCAGCGGGAGGGCCAGGTGATGAGCAGTTCTTC; CDR3aa: CASSLTPAGGPGDEQFF
d_gene: NA; abundance: NA; j_gene: TRBJ2-2; v_gene: TRBV25-1; CDR3nt: TGTGCCAGCTTGGTTGTGTCCCCTCGGGACAACGGGGAGCTGTTTTTT; CDR3aa: CASLVVSPRDNGELFF
d_gene: TRBD2; abundance: NA; j_gene: TRBJ2-7; v_gene: TRBV29-1; CDR3nt: TGCAGCGTCGTTCGGGGGGAAGGGGTGTTCTTC; CDR3aa: CSVVRGEGVFF
d_gene: NA; abundance: few; j_gene: TRBJ1-1; v_gene: TRBV12-3/TRBV12-4; CDR3nt: TGTGCCAGCAGTTTAAAGGGCAAGAACACTGAAGCTTTCTTT; CDR3aa: CASSLKGKNTEAFF
d_gene: NA; abundance: NA; j_gene: TRBJ2-3; v_gene: TRBV11-2; CDR3nt: TGTGCCAGCAGTGAAATGGGCGCCACGGATACGCAGTATTTT; CDR3aa: CASSEMGATDTQYF
d_gene: NA; abundance: NA; j_gene: TRBJ1-2; v_gene: TRBV15; CDR3nt: TGTGCCACCAGCAGAGGCGAAAGGGCGGGAAACACCTTC; CDR3aa: CATSRGERAGNTF
d_gene: TRBD2; abundance: NA; j_gene: TRBJ2-5; v_gene: TRBV25-1; CDR3nt: TGTGCCAGCAGGACTAGCGGGAGTCAAGGGGAGACCCAGTACTTC; CDR3aa: CASRTSGSQGETQYF
d_gene: TRBD1; abundance: NA; j_gene: TRBJ1-6; v_gene: TRBV19; CDR3nt: TGTGCCAGTAATTACGGGACAGCGGATAATTCACCCCTCCACTTT; CDR3aa: CASNYGTADNSPLHF
d_gene: NA; abundance: few; j_gene: TRBJ1-1; v_gene: TRBV20-1; CDR3nt: TGCAGTGTTCTCAGGGTCTACACTGAAGCTTTCTTT; CDR3aa: CSVLRVYTEAFF
d_gene: TRBD1; abundance: NA; j_gene: TRBJ1-5; v_gene: TRBV20-1; CDR3nt: TGCAGTGCTAGAACGACAGGGAATCGGCAGCCCCAGCATTTT; CDR3aa: CSARTTGNRQPQHF
d_gene: TRBD2; abundance: few; j_gene: TRBJ2-7; v_gene: TRBV7-8; CDR3nt: TGTGCCAGCAGCACCCGCGGGGGTGCAGGTCGGGAGCAGTACTTC; CDR3aa: CASSTRGGAGREQYF
d_gene: NA; abundance: NA; j_gene: TRBJ1-1; v_gene: TRBV14; CDR3nt: TGTGCCAGCAGCCAAGTGTACATTCAGGGGTTTTCTGAAGCTTTCTTT; CDR3aa: CASSQVYIQGFSEAFF
d_gene: TRBD1; abundance: few; j_gene: TRBJ2-7; v_gene: TRBV7-9; CDR3nt: TGTGCCAGCAGCTCGGTTGACAGGGTGAGCTACGAGCAGTACTTC; CDR3aa: CASSSVDRVSYEQYF
d_gene: NA; abundance: NA; j_gene: TRBJ2-3; v_gene: TRBV11-2; CDR3nt: TGTGCCAGCAGACACACAGATACGCAGTATTTT; CDR3aa: CASRHTDTQYF
d_gene: TRBD1; abundance: few; j_gene: TRBJ2-5; v_gene: TRBV14; CDR3nt: TGTGCCAGCAGCCAGGTACAGGGGATTGCGGAGACCCAGTACTTC; CDR3aa: CASSQVQGIAETQYF
d_gene: NA; abundance: NA; j_gene: TRBJ2-7; v_gene: TRBV28; CDR3nt: TGTGCCAGCAGCTCGGACAGTTCGGCCTTGTACGAGCAGTACTTC; CDR3aa: CASSSDSSALYEQYF
d_gene: NA; abundance: few; j_gene: TRBJ1-1; v_gene: TRBV9; CDR3nt: TGTGCCAGCAGTTTATTGGCCAGACCGAACACTGAAGCTTTCTTT; CDR3aa: CASSLLARPNTEAFF
d_gene: NA; abundance: NA; j_gene: TRBJ2-7; v_gene: TRBV9; CDR3nt: TGTGCCAGCAGCGGTCAGACCTACGAGCACTACTTC; CDR3aa: CASSGQTYEHYF
d_gene: TRBD2; abundance: NA; j_gene: TRBJ2-5; v_gene: TRBV15; CDR3nt: TGTGCCACCTCTCTTAGCGGGGAGAAAGAGACCCAGTACTTC; CDR3aa: CATSLSGEKETQYF
d_gene: TRBD1; abundance: NA; j_gene: TRBJ2-7; v_gene: TRBV29-1; CDR3nt: TGCAGCGTTGAGAGAACAGGGGGAGGCGAGCAGTACTTC; CDR3aa: CSVERTGGGEQYF
d_gene: NA; abundance: many; j_gene: TRBJ1-2; v_gene: TRBV7-9; CDR3nt: TGTGCCAGCAGCTTAGCGTCGGGGGTCCACTATGGCTACACCTTC; CDR3aa: CASSLASGVHYGYTF
d_gene: TRBD1; abundance: NA; j_gene: TRBJ1-3; v_gene: TRBV2; CDR3nt: TGTGCCAGCAGTGAAAGGGACAGGGTCTCTGGAAACACCATATATTTT; CDR3aa: CASSERDRVSGNTIYF
d_gene: TRBD1; abundance: NA; j_gene: TRBJ1-2; v_gene: TRBV25-1; CDR3nt: TGTGCCAGCAGTGCTAGGGGACAGGGAAACTATGGCTACACCTTC; CDR3aa: CASSARGQGNYGYTF
d_gene: TRBD1; abundance: many; j_gene: TRBJ1-6; v_gene: TRBV5-4; CDR3nt: TGTGCCAGCAGCGTAGGACAGGTCGGGAATTCACCCCTCCACTTT; CDR3aa: CASSVGQVGNSPLHF
d_gene: NA; abundance: NA; j_gene: TRBJ1-2; v_gene: TRBV29-1; CDR3nt: TGCAGCGTTACGCAACAAGGGGGAGGAAGCACCTTC; CDR3aa: CSVTQQGGGSTF
d_gene: TRBD2; abundance: NA; j_gene: TRBJ2-3; v_gene: TRBV25-1; CDR3nt: TGTGCCAGCAGCTTAGCTGGCGGGGGGGCTCCAGATACGCAGTATTTT; CDR3aa: CASSLAGGGAPDTQYF
d_gene: TRBD1; abundance: once; j_gene: TRBJ1-2; v_gene: TRBV29-1; CDR3nt: TGCAGCGTTTCGGGACAGAAGTATGGCTACACCTTC; CDR3aa: CSVSGQKYGYTF